These 7 T cell receptor beta chains share one sample of origin, sequenced in a study of neurological immune-mediated disorders. MiXCR, run by TCRdb on the 5' RACE reads, gives a single entry per CDR3 protein. The table includes fewer than 55,000 distinct CDR3 sequences, roughly an eighth detected once. Time point noted: longitudinal time-point 3. Sequencing was performed on PBMCs. These receptors were obtained from a male donor with HTLV-1-associated myelopathy (HAM/TSP).

J is TRBJ2-1 and V is TRBV5-6; D ambiguous. The CDR3 extends over 13 amino acids. Trimming removed 0 bases from V and 6 bases from J, with 7 bases in between. Germline values: CDR1 SGHDT, CDR2 YYEEEE. CDR3 sequence reads: CASSLEGSNEQFF. The CDR3, as DNA: TGTGCCAGCAGCTTGGAGGGCAGCAATGAGCAGTTCTTC.

About this clonotype itself: A much larger clone lies a single base off, so this may be a read error. The chain recombines TRBV5-1 with TRBJ2-3, with 7 positions matching TRBD2. The CDR3 covers 12 residues. CDR1 and CDR2 (germline): SGHRS, YFSETQ. The chain's CDR3 is CARSLGGDTQYF. The DNA of the CDR3 is TGCGCCAGAAGCTTGGGAGGGGATACGCAGTATTTT.

This clonotype was detected a few times. One end of the junction does not line up with germline, which may come from a read error. This chain joins TRBV14 and TRBJ2-5, with D perhaps TRBD1 (6 bases). The CDR3 contains 18 residues. Germline V lookup: CDR1 SGHDN, CDR2 FVKESK. CDR3 nucleotides: TGTGTCAGCAGCCAAGATATTGGGTGGAACAGGGCTCAAGAGACCCAGTACTTC. It codes for CVSSQDIGWNRAQETQYF.

This clonotype was counted at least ten times. The chain couples TRBV5-1 to TRBJ2-7; D perhaps matches TRBD2 (6 bases). V shed 3 bases and J shed 7 bases, with 14 bases lying between them. This CDR3 has 13 residues. Germline V gives CDR1 SGHRS, CDR2 YFSETQ. CDR3 residues: CASSSGSGEEQYF. In DNA form, the CDR3 reads TGCGCCAGCAGCTCGGGGTCGGGGGAAGAGCAGTACTTC.

This clonotype was recorded at least ten times. The genes are TRBV18 and TRBJ1-3, with 11 bases that match TRBD1. The J segment lost 0 bases and the V segment lost 4 bases, leaving 5 bases of the junction unmatched. CDR3 length: 17 amino acids. Germline loops: CDR1 KGHSH, CDR2 LQKENI. The CDR3 region is CASSRTGTGGSGNTIYF. For the CDR3, the DNA is TGTGCCAGCTCACGGACCGGGACAGGGGGCTCTGGAAACACCATATATTTT.

This clonotype was seen repeatedly, ten times or more. The J gene is TRBJ1-4, the V gene TRBV11-3; D gene unclear. V lost 5 bases to trimming and J lost 2 bases, with 0 bases between them. CDR3 length equals 11 residues. CDR1 is SGHNT and CDR2 is YENEEA in the germline V gene. CDR3 protein: CASSTNEKLFF. DNA of the CDR3: TGTGCCAGCAGCACTAATGAAAAACTGTTTTTT. The variable domain in full, completed from reference TRBV11-3 and TRBJ1-4, reads EAGVVQSPRYKIIEKKQPVAFWCNPISGHNTLYWYLQNLGQGPELLIRYENEEAVDDSQLPKDRFSAERLKGVDSTLKIQPAELGDSAVYLCASSTNEKLFFGSGTQLSVL.

This clonotype was detected ten times or more. The genes are TRBV10-3 and TRBJ2-4; 9 bases are shared with TRBD1. The V segment lost 0 bases and the J segment 0 bases; nucleotides outside the gene matches: 15. This CDR3 comprises 21 residues. Germline V gives CDR1 ENHRY, CDR2 SYGVKD. In nucleotides, the CDR3 is TGTGCCATCAGTGAGTCCAGCCCTACCGGGACAGGGCCGCTAGCCAAAAACATTCAGTACTTC. Amino acids: CAISESSPTGTGPLAKNIQYF.